The sequence of this TCR beta chain was determined in a study of T cells in localized non-small cell lung cancer (dated by TCRdb to about 2020). Context from the whole study: The study analyzed T cell repertoires of hundreds of early-stage NSCLC patients, comparing tumors and uninvolved tumor-adjacent lungs. The cohort consisted of 236 treatment-naive NSCLC patients whose localized lung tumors had been resected. The mean age of the NSCLC patients was roughly 70 years, with 130 or so men and 100 to 110 women. The study at large found these results: Longer overall survival was associated with higher T cell density in blood, whereas shorter survival was associated with higher clonality in adjacent lung. Uninvolved tumor-adjacent lung showed the highest T cell clonality, higher than tumor, which suggests more focused antigenic responses in the uninvolved tumor-adjacent lung. A median of approximately 50 of the top 100 tumor clones turned up in the paired uninvolved adjacent lung, and about 28 of those clones also ranked among the top 100 of that same adjacent lung. Because multi-region tumor sequencing was not performed, intratumor heterogeneity could not be ruled out. Because of the exploratory design, TCR variables were selected using unadjusted p-values without false-discovery rate correction.

Spanning cysteine to phenylalanine, the CDR3 consists of 15 amino acids. Left in the record is the CDR3 DNA by itself, 45 bases read in frame from the first base. Via the germline V gene, CDR1 is MGHDK and CDR2 SYGVNS. V is shortened by 1 base, J by 2 bases, and the region joining them spans 11 bases. TCR beta CDR3 regions were sequenced from DNA using the immunoSEQ Assay. Processing in the source paper ran as follows. To compute T cell density, TCR beta template counts were normalized to usable DNA, which was estimated by amplifying housekeeping genes. The preseqR package was used to estimate richness by extrapolating to 400,000 templates for PBMC samples and to 120,000 templates for tissue samples. Clonality was taken to be one minus Pielou's evenness. Tissue-enriched TCRs were identified through differential abundance testing performed on productive amino-acid clonotypes, with a minimum total count of 5 and an alpha of 0.1. The Jaccard Index and the Morisita Overlap Index were used to measure repertoire overlap between compartments. TCR beta CDR3s were clustered by GLIPH together with public tetramer-defined viral CDR3s, and at least three viral sequences plus V-gene enrichment were required for viral motifs. The table comes from immuneACCESS by way of TCRdb, which keeps in-frame sequences with V and J called. Part of the clones is missing from these tables; in studies checked, under half for an unresolved V gene and the rest for unknown reasons. The V and J calls and clone size were taken over from that table, and D and trimming were inferred from the DNA. This sample has fewer than 15,000 clones in its table, and around 84% of those were observed once. The ten biggest clones cover about 61% of the sample.

At diagnosis, tumor, uninvolved tumor-adjacent lung and peripheral blood were collected and then preserved as a mix of FFPE and fresh-frozen material. For TCR repertoire profiling, the blood samples were analyzed as peripheral blood mononuclear cells. Concerning this clone: It lacks a known antigen. No base-level quality is on record; no much larger clone is a single base apart.

The receptor's source is an older male donor with stage III lung adenocarcinoma. The rearranged segments are TRBV25-1 and TRBJ1-2, and perhaps TRBD1 as D gene, on 5 matching bases. The specimen was peripheral blood, collected before any cancer treatment. The CDR3 loop reads CASSESGRQNYGYTF. The nucleotides are TGTGCCAGCAGTGAATCAGGGAGACAGAACTATGGCTACACCTTC.